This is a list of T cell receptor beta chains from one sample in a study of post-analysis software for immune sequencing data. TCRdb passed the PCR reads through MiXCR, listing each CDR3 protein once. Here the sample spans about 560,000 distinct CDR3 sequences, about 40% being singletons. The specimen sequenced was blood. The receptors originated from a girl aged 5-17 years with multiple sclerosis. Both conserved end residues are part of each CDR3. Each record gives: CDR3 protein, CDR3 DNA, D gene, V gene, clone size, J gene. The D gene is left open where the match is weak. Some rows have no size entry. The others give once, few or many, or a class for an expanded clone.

CDR3: CASSQSRFVGGARETQYF
DNA: TGCGCCAGCAGCCAGTCTCGGTTTGTTGGGGGGGCCAGAGAGACCCAGTACTTC
D: -
V: TRBV4-1
size: -
J: TRBJ2-5

CDR3: CASSQEAGGHYNEQFF
DNA: TGTGCCAGCAGCCAAGAAGCGGGAGGGCACTACAATGAGCAGTTCTTC
D: TRBD2
V: TRBV4-2
size: few
J: TRBJ2-1

CDR3: CASSFNRGLSYGYTF
DNA: TGTGCCAGCAGCTTTAACAGGGGTTTATCCTATGGCTACACCTTC
D: TRBD1
V: TRBV7-2
size: -
J: TRBJ1-2

CDR3: CAISESPGWTSNTEAFF
DNA: TGTGCCATCAGTGAGTCGCCGGGCTGGACATCGAACACTGAAGCTTTCTTT
D: -
V: TRBV10-3
size: -
J: TRBJ1-1

CDR3: CASSSGKGRDTQYF
DNA: TGCGCCAGCAGCTCAGGGAAGGGTAGGGATACGCAGTATTTT
D: -
V: TRBV5-1
size: -
J: TRBJ2-3

CDR3: CASSPTGDRAYEQYF
DNA: TGTGCCAGCTCACCAACAGGGGACCGGGCCTACGAGCAGTACTTC
D: TRBD1
V: TRBV18
size: -
J: TRBJ2-7

CDR3: CASSPSDSRGYTF
DNA: TGTGCCAGCTCACCAAGTGACAGTCGGGGCTACACCTTC
D: -
V: TRBV18
size: -
J: TRBJ1-2

CDR3: CSAVTSGGANEQFF
DNA: TGCAGTGCTGTCACTAGCGGGGGGGCCAATGAGCAGTTCTTC
D: TRBD2
V: TRBV20-1
size: -
J: TRBJ2-1

CDR3: CSATGGSDTQYF
DNA: TGCAGTGCTACGGGGGGGTCAGATACGCAGTATTTT
D: TRBD2
V: TRBV20-1
size: -
J: TRBJ2-3

CDR3: CSVAGGRDTDTQYF
DNA: TGCAGCGTCGCGGGCGGGAGGGACACAGATACGCAGTATTTT
D: TRBD2
V: TRBV29-1
size: few
J: TRBJ2-3

CDR3: CASSLAGLNNEQFF
DNA: TGTGCCAGCAGTTTAGCGGGCCTGAACAATGAGCAGTTCTTC
D: TRBD2
V: TRBV11-3
size: many
J: TRBJ2-1

CDR3: CSASPMGSAVLETQYF
DNA: TGCAGTGCTAGCCCGATGGGGTCCGCGGTGCTGGAGACCCAGTACTTC
D: -
V: TRBV20-1
size: -
J: TRBJ2-5

CDR3: CSARGERGRSYEQYF
DNA: TGCAGTGCTAGAGGGGAGCGGGGGCGCTCCTACGAGCAGTACTTC
D: TRBD2
V: TRBV20-1
size: -
J: TRBJ2-7

CDR3: CASSLYPPRSADTQYF
DNA: TGTGCCAGCAGTTTATATCCGCCCCGAAGCGCAGATACGCAGTATTTT
D: -
V: TRBV12-3/TRBV12-4
size: -
J: TRBJ2-3

CDR3: CASSLFRFRNYGYTF
DNA: TGTGCCAGCAGCTTATTTCGATTTCGTAACTATGGCTACACCTTC
D: -
V: TRBV7-9
size: few
J: TRBJ1-2

CDR3: CASSFNGRRYSTDTQYF
DNA: TGTGCCAGCAGCTTTAATGGGCGAAGGTACAGCACAGATACGCAGTATTTT
D: -
V: TRBV7-8
size: -
J: TRBJ2-3

CDR3: CASSSLGHNVLTF
DNA: TGTGCCAGCAGTTCCCTCGGGCACAACGTCCTGACTTTC
D: -
V: TRBV27
size: -
J: TRBJ2-6

CDR3: CASSQDAPGQGDYKQYF
DNA: TGTGCCAGCAGCCAAGATGCCCCGGGACAGGGGGACTACAAGCAGTACTTC
D: TRBD1
V: TRBV4-2
size: -
J: TRBJ2-7

CDR3: CASSLWVGPQETQYF
DNA: TGTGCCAGCAGCTTATGGGTTGGGCCGCAAGAGACCCAGTACTTC
D: -
V: TRBV7-9
size: few
J: TRBJ2-5